The entry below gives a single TCR beta chain sequence along with its context. CDR1 is SEHNR and CDR2 is FQNEAQ in the germline V gene (reference sequence). The CDR3 runs to 14 residues. The sample originates from a study of response to subunit inactivated influenza vaccine. TCRdb recomputed calls from the RT-PCR reads with MiXCR, one row per CDR3 protein. Found here are 280,000 or so distinct CDR3 sequences, 20% to 25% of them singletons; the top ten hold approximately 10%. This TCR was recovered from a man in his fifties or sixties who received an inactivated influenza vaccine. The chain couples TRBV7-9 to TRBJ2-3; D ambiguous. The sequenced sample was PBMCs from blood, obtained 21 months after vaccination. This CDR3 reads CASASRRSTDTQYF. CDR3 DNA: TGTGCAAGCGCATCCCGCCGTTCCACAGATACGCAGTATTTT.